The source of this T cell receptor beta chain is a study of graft-versus-host responses after intestinal transplantation (dated by TCRdb to 2020 to 2023). As for the study more broadly: Multivisceral, liver-intestinal, or isolated intestinal transplants were received by the recipients. Every recipient was given anti-thymocyte globulin induction, then maintenance tacrolimus and steroids for about 3 years. After intestinal transplantation, graft-versus-host and host-versus-graft alloreactive T cell clones in the graft, circulation and bone marrow were tracked using bulk TCR-beta CDR3 sequencing. Alloreactive clones were identified by sequencing pre-transplant mixed lymphocyte reaction products and comparing them with unstimulated pre-transplant donor and recipient T cells. The cohort enrolled approximately 24 intestinal transplant recipients including one retransplant, and a few patients lacking pretransplant specimens were excluded. A peak of at least 4% donor T cells among recipient peripheral blood mononuclear cells was the definition used for donor T cell macrochimerism. Samples from three later patients were sequenced in-house on an Illumina MiSeq with MiXCR processing rather than by the commercial service.

On this clone itself: Its antigen is not yet known. Qualities for individual bases were not recorded, and no much larger clone is one base off.

General findings and caveats noted by the study authors: In the allografts of patients with donor T cell macrochimerism, GvH to HvG T cell clonal ratios were high. The relatively low number and heterogeneity of intestinal transplant patients limited the conclusions. Early after transplant, peak levels of circulating GvH clones were associated with declines in HvG clones. GvH clones were detected in recipient bone marrow, and some appeared earlier in ileal mucosa or blood, consistent with an intestinal mucosal origin.

V and J lose 3 bases and 5 bases, and a span of 8 bases separates them. The germline V gene encodes CDR1 WSHSY and CDR2 SAAADI. The CDR3 covers 13 residues, taking in both the cysteine and the phenylalanine. This entry keeps only the CDR3 DNA: 39 bases, framed from base 1. The time point label, read with the paper, signifies: cells obtained before transplantation from donor or recipient. CD3+CD4+ and CD3+CD8+ populations were FACS-sorted from unstimulated pre-transplant donor and recipient cells taken from spleen or lymph nodes. Libraries were constructed by the immunoSEQ multiplex PCR assay. For most patients, genomic DNA was isolated using the Qiagen DNeasy Blood and Tissue Kit and was shipped frozen to Adaptive Biotechnologies for TCR sequencing. For most patients, high-throughput TCR-beta CDR3 sequencing of genomic DNA was performed by Adaptive Biotechnologies. Per the authors' processing: TCR sequencing data were retrieved from Adaptive's ImmunoSEQ software for 18 patients, whereas a few other patients were processed with MiXCR and VDJtools. To correct CD4 versus CD8 sorting errors, any sequence found in both subsets at a frequency ratio below 5:1 was removed. CDR3 nucleotide sequences shared between donor and recipient were removed because the origin of such sequences could not be assigned. To count as alloreactive, a clone needed at least 2-fold expansion over unstimulated cells and a minimum CFSE-low frequency of 0.002% (template counts) or 0.001% (read counts). A clone was considered mappable if detected in the sequenced pre-transplant spleen, lymph node, or MLR CFSE-low populations of the donor or recipient. The cumulative frequency of alloreactive clones was calculated as a percentage of all sequences, weighted by copy number. TCRdb's version of the immuneACCESS table is confined to in-frame rearrangements and falls short of the full clone set. An unresolved V gene accounts for under half of the shortfall where checked; the remainder is of unknown origin. For V, J and clone size, that table is used; D and trimming come from the DNA. The sample table holds about 85,000 clones, of which approximately 90% were seen once. Jointly, the top ten make up 7.6% of the sample.

The sequencing used unstimulated CD8+ T cells sorted from spleen or lymph node cells, collected before transplant. This sequence was found in a human donor who was the organ donor for an intestinal transplant. The chain was built from TRBV10-2 and TRBJ2-4; too little of a D gene remains to name it. The nucleotide sequence is TGCGCCAGCAGTGATAACAGCGAAAACATTCAGTACTTC. Its translation reads: CASSDNSENIQYF.